The 21 T cell receptor beta chains presented below share a single source sample, sequenced in a study of blood T cell repertoires in COVID-19. Sequencing used immunoSEQ multiplex PCR; TCRdb keeps in-frame clones, though not all of them. Here the sample spans roughly 240,000 clones, 86% being singletons. Input material: peripheral blood. These receptors were taken from a woman aged 55-69 years who had recovered from COVID-19.

V and J are TRBV1 and TRBJ2-5; the table's D call of TRBD2 was not tested on the DNA. TRBV1 is annotated as a pseudogene. The CDR3 is made up of 16 amino acids. DNA of the CDR3: TGCACCAGCAGCCTTTGGACTAGCGGGGGTCAAGAGACCCAGTACTTC. Translating gives CTSSLWTSGGQETQYF.

The J gene is TRBJ1-6, the V gene TRBV7-8; a possible D gene is TRBD1 (5 bases). The CDR3 totals 16 residues. Germline V CDR1 and CDR2: SGHVS, FQNEAQ. V shed 1 base and J shed 6 bases, with 13 bases lying between them. In DNA form, the CDR3 reads TGTGCCAGCAGCTTAGTAGCAGGGCCCTTTAATTCACCCCTCCACTTT. Residues: CASSLVAGPFNSPLHF.

V is TRBV4-1 and J is TRBJ1-1, with D unclear. This CDR3 comprises 15 residues. Trimming removed 3 bases at V and 4 bases at J, with 15 bases between. Germline CDR1 and CDR2: MGHRA and YSYEKL. CDR3 sequence: CASSHGPGGGTEAFF. The CDR3 DNA follows: TGCGCCAGCAGCCACGGTCCGGGAGGAGGCACTGAAGCTTTCTTT.

This clone was seen a few times. The chain carries TRBV6-5 and TRBJ1-1; TRBD1 aligns across 9 bases. V gave up 10 bases and J gave up 1 base; unmatched junction bases: 7. In germline, CDR1 is MNHEY, CDR2 SVGAGI. CDR3 length equals 14 residues. The CDR3 spells CATIDRGRNTEAFF. In nucleotides, the CDR3 is TGTGCCACAATCGACAGGGGGAGGAACACTGAAGCTTTCTTT.

The CDR3 nucleotides are TGTGCCAGCAGTCCGACAGGGGCGCCGGGGGGCTACACCTTC. Translation gives CASSPTGAPGGYTF. J is TRBJ1-2 and V is TRBV6-2 or TRBV6-3; 8 bases map to TRBD1. The CDR3 contains 14 residues. V lost 5 bases and J lost 8; bases outside the gene matches: 10. CDR1 is MNHEY, CDR2 SVGEGT, per germline.

The chain recombines TRBV10-3 with TRBJ1-4; D is unclear. V dropped 6 bases and J dropped 8 bases, with 10 bases sitting between them. Germline V gives CDR1 ENHRY, CDR2 SYGVKD. This CDR3 region has 12 residues. The CDR3, as DNA: TGTGCCATCAGGGCCGAGGGAGAAAAACTGTTTTTT. Amino acids: CAIRAEGEKLFF.

The CDR3 DNA is TGTGCCAGCAGTGACCTAGCGGGGAGATACAATGAGCAGTTCTTC. Translating it yields CASSDLAGRYNEQFF. The rearrangement links TRBV6-1 to TRBJ2-1, with 9 bases matching TRBD2. This CDR3 comprises 15 residues. CDR1 MNHNS and CDR2 SASEGT come from the germline V gene. The junction had 4 bases not matched to a gene; V was cut back by 3 bases and J by 4 bases.

CDR3 DNA sequence: TGTGCCATCACGCCCGGCGTCCAGGGCACAGATACGCAGTATTTT. Protein product: CAITPGVQGTDTQYF. This rearrangement joins TRBV10-3 to TRBJ2-3, with D unclear. V was shortened by 7 bases and J by 1 base, with 15 bases between the two germline ends. Germline V gene data show CDR1 as ENHRY and CDR2 as SYGVKD. The CDR3 runs 15 residues.

This sequence joins TRBV7-3 and TRBJ1-6, with D possibly matching TRBD1 (5 bases). The V end was cut by 6 bases, the J end by 8 bases, with 11 bases between. Germline V gene sequence: CDR1 SGHTA, CDR2 FQGTGA. This CDR3 has 13 amino acids. The CDR3, as DNA: TGTGCCAGCAGTTCTACAGGCGATTCACCCCTCCACTTT. It encodes CASSSTGDSPLHF.

J is TRBJ1-4 and V is TRBV6-1; no reliable D call. V was cut by 3 bases and J by 5 bases, with 4 bases left in between. This CDR3 region has 12 residues. Per the germline V gene, CDR1 is MNHNS and CDR2 is SASEGT. The CDR3 DNA follows: TGTGCCAGCAGTGACCCGAATGAAAAACTGTTTTTT. It specifies CASSDPNEKLFF.

The rearrangement links TRBV7-3 to TRBJ2-3; 7 positions agree with TRBD2. Unmatched junction bases numbered 11, after V lost 0 bases and J lost 2 bases. The CDR3 runs to 18 residues. CDR1 and CDR2 (germline): SGHTA, FQGTGA. CDR3 in amino acids: CASSLTDWGSGDTDTQYF. CDR3 in DNA: TGTGCCAGCAGCTTAACGGATTGGGGGAGCGGGGACACAGATACGCAGTATTTT.

V is TRBV3-1 (or the pseudogene TRBV3-2) and J is TRBJ2-7; TRBD1 matches 9 bases. With V trimmed by 6 bases and J by 0 bases, 6 bases remained unmatched. Germline values: CDR1 LGHDT, CDR2 YNNKEL (reference sequence). CDR3 length: 15 amino acids. CDR3 sequence (DNA): TGTGCCAGCAGTCTCACGGGACAGGGCTCCTACGAGCAGTACTTC. Protein: CASSLTGQGSYEQYF.

The V gene is TRBV4-3, the J gene TRBJ2-2, with a possible D match to TRBD2 (6 bases). The germline V gene encodes CDR1 LGHNA and CDR2 YSLEER. Deletions cut 3 bases from V and 2 bases from J, with 19 bases between. This CDR3 contains 18 residues. CDR3 coding DNA: TGCGCCAGCAGCCACCACGGCGGGGAGGTTCTTAACACCGGGGAGCTGTTTTTT. Translated: CASSHHGGEVLNTGELFF.

The V call is TRBV25-1, the J call TRBJ2-7; the match to TRBD1 covers 8 bases. The CDR3 sequence is 15 residues long. The V gene's germline CDR1 is MGHDK and CDR2 SYGVNS. V dropped 6 bases and J dropped 3; count of bases not matched to a gene: 10. CDR3 amino acids: CASSRAGTGNYEQYF. The CDR3 DNA reads TGTGCCAGCAGCCGCGCCGGGACAGGAAACTACGAGCAGTACTTC.

This sequence joins TRBV27 and TRBJ2-3; 7 nucleotides align to TRBD2. There are 14 residues in the CDR3. Trimming at V came to 1 base and at J to 5 bases, leaving 3 bases not matched to a gene. From germline, CDR1 is MNHEY and CDR2 SMNVEV (reference sequence). CDR3 nucleotide sequence: TGTGCCAGCAGTTTATTATCGGGGGGAGATACGCAGTATTTT. The encoded protein is CASSLLSGGDTQYF.

The V call is TRBV5-1, the J call TRBJ2-1, with 9 bases identical to TRBD2. Per germline, CDR1 SGHRS and CDR2 YFSETQ. The CDR3 length is 14 residues. With V trimmed by 0 bases and J by 7 bases, 2 bases remained unmatched. CDR3 sequence: CASSLGGGANEQFF. The CDR3 DNA reads as TGCGCCAGCAGCTTGGGCGGGGGGGCGAATGAGCAGTTCTTC.

This clone was seen just once. The chain combines TRBV4-3 with TRBJ1-4; 7 nucleotides align to TRBD1. Trimming took 8 bases from V and 5 from J; bases not matched to a gene: 17. CDR1 is LGHNA and CDR2 is YSLEER in the germline V gene. The CDR3 extends over 17 amino acids. CDR3: CASVKGGRAGPNEKLFF. CDR3 bases: TGCGCCAGCGTAAAAGGGGGCAGAGCAGGGCCGAATGAAAAACTGTTTTTT.

The rearrangement joins TRBV6-1 to TRBJ2-3; perhaps TRBD1 as D (5 bases). The length of the CDR3 is 13 residues. The germline V and J ends were trimmed by 3 bases and 2 bases, with 6 bases remaining between them. The germline V gene encodes CDR1 MNHNS and CDR2 SASEGT. The CDR3 bases are TGTGCCAGCAGTGACAGGGCCACAGATACGCAGTATTTT. Translating gives CASSDRATDTQYF.

The gene calls are TRBV7-2 and TRBJ2-3, with 9 bases matching TRBD2. Per germline, CDR1 SGHTA and CDR2 FQGNSA. The CDR3 contains 16 residues. V lost 4 bases, J lost 4 bases, and 9 bases stayed unmatched. CDR3 protein: CASSSFAGGVPDTQYF. The CDR3 nucleotides are TGTGCCAGCAGCTCCTTCGCGGGGGGGGTCCCAGATACGCAGTATTTT.

The gene calls are TRBV9 and TRBJ1-6, with 7 bases that match TRBD1. V was clipped by 2 bases and J by 0 bases; unmatched bases: 5. Per germline, CDR1 SGDLS and CDR2 YYNGEE. CDR3 length equals 17 residues. CDR3 bases: TGTGCCAGCAGCGTGGGACAGTTCCGCTCCTATAATTCACCCCTCCACTTT. Translated, it gives CASSVGQFRSYNSPLHF.

V usage is TRBV18 and J usage is TRBJ1-5; 8 nucleotides agree with TRBD1. Per germline, CDR1 KGHSH and CDR2 LQKENI. CDR3 size: 15 residues. Trimming removed 8 bases from V and 3 bases from J; junction bases left unmatched: 9. The CDR3 spells CASAYQGADNQPQHF. The CDR3 DNA sequence: TGTGCCAGCGCCTATCAGGGGGCGGACAATCAGCCCCAGCATTTT.